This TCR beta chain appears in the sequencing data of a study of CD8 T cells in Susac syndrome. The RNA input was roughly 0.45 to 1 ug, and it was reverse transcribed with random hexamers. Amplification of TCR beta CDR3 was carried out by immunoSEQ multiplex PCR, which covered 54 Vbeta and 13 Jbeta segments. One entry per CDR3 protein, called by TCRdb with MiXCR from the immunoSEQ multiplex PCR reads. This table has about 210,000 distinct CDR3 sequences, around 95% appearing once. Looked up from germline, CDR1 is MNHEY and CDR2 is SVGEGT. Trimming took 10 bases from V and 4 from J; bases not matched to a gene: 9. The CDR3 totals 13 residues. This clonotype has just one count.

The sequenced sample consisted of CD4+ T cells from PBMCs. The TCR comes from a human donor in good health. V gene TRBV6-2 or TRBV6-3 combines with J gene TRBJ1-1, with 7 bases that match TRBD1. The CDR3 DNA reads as TGTGCCATAGAGAGACAGGGTGGCACTGAAGCTTTCTTT. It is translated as CAIERQGGTEAFF.